The next 22 T cell receptor beta chains were all read from a single sample in a study of CD8 T cells in ankylosing spondylitis. Study-level results: Apparently characteristic of ankylosing spondylitis blood was a TCR beta motif (under ten highly homologous variants).

TCRdb reprocessed the 5' RACE reads with MiXCR, giving one entry per CDR3 protein. The sample includes fewer than 450,000 distinct CDR3 sequences, roughly a sixth seen only once; the top ten take just over 1%. Their antigens are not known. The specimen sequenced was blood, either unsorted or a sorted T cell fraction (not recorded which). These TCRs come from a male donor with ankylosing spondylitis.

For this clonotype: One junction end disagrees with the germline gene, perhaps due to a read error. The chain couples TRBV5-1 to TRBJ1-2; no definite D call. This CDR3 has 12 amino acids. Germline assignment: CDR1 SGHRS and CDR2 YFSETQ. CDR3 loop: CASSLDAYGYTF. CDR3 nucleotides: TGCGCCAGCAGTTTGGATGCTTATGGCTACACCTTC.

Only a few counts were recorded for this clonotype. The chain uses TRBV9 and TRBJ1-3, with a possible D match to TRBD1 (6 bases). Trimming stripped 0 bases from V and 2 bases from J, with 9 bases between. Per the germline V gene, CDR1 is SGDLS and CDR2 is YYNGEE. CDR3 length: 15 residues. Here the CDR3 reads CASSVEGGPGNTIYF. The CDR3, as DNA: TGTGCCAGCAGCGTAGAAGGGGGTCCTGGAAACACCATATATTTT.

Concerning this clonotype: An end of the junction differs from the germline gene, which may be a read error. The chain has TRBV4-2 and TRBJ2-7; 7 bases agree with TRBD2. Germline-derived CDR1 and CDR2 are LGHNA and YNFKEQ. CDR3 length equals 15 residues. This CDR3 reads CASSQAGLADREQYF. The CDR3 nucleotides read TGTGCCAGCAGCCAAGCGGGCCTAGCGGACCGAGAGCAATACTTC.

A few counts support this clonotype. This chain links TRBV5-6 with TRBJ2-5; 14 nucleotides align to TRBD2. The junction had 4 bases not matched to a gene; V was cut back by 1 base and J by 5 bases. The CDR3 consists of 16 residues. Germline-derived CDR1 and CDR2 are SGHDT and YYEEEE. The CDR3 DNA reads TGTGCCAGCAGCTTGAGACTAGCGGGAGGGTCGGAGACCCAGTACTTC. Amino acid sequence: CASSLRLAGGSETQYF.

Only a few counts were recorded for this clonotype. This sequence joins TRBV28 and TRBJ2-7, with unresolved D. Germline V gives CDR1 MDHEN, CDR2 SYDVKM. The CDR3 contains 11 residues. V was clipped by 7 bases and J by 5 bases, with 9 bases between them. The CDR3 bases are TGTGCCAGCACGGACCGGGACGAGCAGTACTTC. Translated, it gives CASTDRDEQYF.

This clonotype appeared a few times. The chain recombines TRBV18 with TRBJ1-1; no reliable D call. Germline CDR1 reads KGHSH; CDR2 reads LQKENI. The CDR3 has 14 residues. Trimming removed 1 base from V and 1 base from J, with 7 bases in between. DNA for the CDR3: TGTGCCAGCTCACCACTCTTTTCGAACACTGAAGCTTTCTTT. Translating gives CASSPLFSNTEAFF.

The chain joins TRBV9 to TRBJ1-5, with 7 bases matching TRBD1. The CDR3 totals 14 residues. V was clipped by 3 bases and J by 6 bases; unmatched bases: 6. From germline, CDR1 is SGDLS and CDR2 YYNGEE. CDR3 sequence reads: CASSGDRSGQPQHF. Written as DNA, the CDR3 is TGTGCCAGCAGCGGGGACAGATCAGGTCAGCCCCAGCATTTT.

This clonotype was counted ten times or more. This chain uses TRBV6-5 with TRBJ1-5; no clear D gene. Looked up from germline, CDR1 is MNHEY and CDR2 is SVGAGI. The CDR3 has 15 residues. Between the trimmed V and J ends, which lost 3 bases and 0 bases, there was a span of 9 bases. Here the CDR3 reads CASSYGGYSNQPQHF. In DNA, the CDR3 is TGTGCCAGCAGTTATGGAGGATATAGCAATCAGCCCCAGCATTTT.

The rearrangement links TRBV19 to TRBJ2-1; D gene uncertain. The CDR3 loop spans 13 amino acids. Deletions cut 4 bases from V and 0 bases from J, with 4 bases between. Germline CDR1 LNHDA, CDR2 SQIVND (reference sequence). The CDR3 DNA reads as TGTGCCAGTAGTAAGAGCTCCTACAATGAGCAGTTCTTC. Its protein is CASSKSSYNEQFF.

The V and J genes are TRBV24-1 and TRBJ2-1; D is perhaps TRBD1 (6 bases). Germline CDR1 reads KGHDR; CDR2 reads SFDVKD. V lost 1 base to trimming and J lost 1 base, with 10 bases between them. The CDR3 runs 16 residues. CDR3 in amino acids: CATSDLQGGSYNEQFF. Written as DNA, the CDR3 is TGTGCCACCAGTGATTTACAGGGTGGTTCCTACAATGAGCAGTTCTTC.

The chain has TRBV28 and TRBJ2-5; 8 bases align to TRBD2. This CDR3 comprises 15 residues. CDR1 is MDHEN and CDR2 is SYDVKM in the germline V gene. The V and J ends lost 5 bases and 6 bases, in that order; junction bases with no gene match: 11. The chain's CDR3 is CASSAGSGIGKTQYF. In DNA form, the CDR3 reads TGTGCCAGCAGTGCGGGTAGCGGGATCGGCAAGACCCAGTACTTC.

V and J are TRBV9 and TRBJ1-4, with TRBD1 as a possible D gene (6 bases). V was trimmed by 0 bases and J by 0 bases, leaving 15 bases between them. Germline-derived CDR1 and CDR2 are SGDLS and YYNGEE. This CDR3 is built from 18 residues. Written as DNA, the CDR3 is TGTGCCAGCAGCGTAGCCCCTCTGGACAGACCAACTAATGAAAAACTGTTTTTT. Translated, it gives CASSVAPLDRPTNEKLFF.

DNA for the CDR3: TGTGCCAGCAGCTTAGCCCCAGGTGGGGATGGCTACACCTTC. Protein sequence: CASSLAPGGDGYTF. V gene TRBV11-2 combines with J gene TRBJ1-2, with unresolved D. The CDR3 runs 14 residues. The V end lost 1 base, the J end lost 6 bases, and 12 bases lay between the germline ends. CDR1 is SGHAT and CDR2 is FQNNGV in the germline V gene.

The V and J genes are TRBV9 and TRBJ2-1; D tentatively reads TRBD1 or TRBD2 (5 bases each). CDR3 length equals 13 residues. Per germline, CDR1 SGDLS and CDR2 YYNGEE. The V gene lost 4 bases and the J gene lost 10 bases, with 15 bases spanning the gap. This CDR3 is CASSPDQWGEQFF. The CDR3 region has the DNA TGTGCCAGCAGCCCAGACCAGTGGGGGGAGCAGTTCTTC. The full variable domain, its missing parts supplied by reference TRBV9 and TRBJ2-1, is DSGVTQTPKHLITATGQRVTLRCSPRSGDLSVYWYQQSLDQGLQFLIQYYNGEERAKGNILERFSAQQFPDLHSELNLSSLELGDSALYFCASSPDQWGEQFFGPGTRLTVL.

This clonotype was detected once. The V gene is TRBV29-1, the J gene TRBJ2-7; TRBD1 or TRBD2 may be the D gene (5 bases each). Germline CDR1 reads SQVTM; CDR2 reads ANQGSEA. The CDR3 loop spans 15 amino acids. V lost 3 bases, J lost 0 bases, and 15 bases lay in between. This CDR3 reads CSVESWDASSYEQYF. CDR3 DNA sequence: TGCAGCGTTGAGTCTTGGGACGCCAGCTCCTACGAGCAGTACTTC.

This rearrangement joins TRBV28 to TRBJ1-1, with 9 bases that match TRBD1. CDR1 and CDR2 from the germline V gene are MDHEN and SYDVKM. J lost 5 bases, V lost 4 bases, and 2 bases had no gene match. The CDR3 is 13 amino acids. The CDR3 here is CASSWTGVTEAFF. Written as DNA, the CDR3 is TGTGCCAGCAGTTGGACAGGGGTGACTGAAGCTTTCTTT.

This clonotype was picked up a small number of times. The V and J genes are TRBV4-1 and TRBJ2-2; D is possibly TRBD2 (6 bases). The germline CDR1 and CDR2 sequences are MGHRA and YSYEKL. The ends were cut back, 0 bases at V and 7 bases at J, with 15 bases in the middle. The CDR3 contains 16 residues. The CDR3 bases are TGCGCCAGCAGCCAAGAAGGTGGAGGGGTTGGCGGGGAGCTGTTTTTT. This sequence encodes CASSQEGGGVGGELFF.

J is TRBJ1-5 and V is TRBV12-5; maybe TRBD1 (5 bases). The germline V gene has CDR1 LGHNT and CDR2 FRNRAP. Trimming took off 7 bases at V and 6 bases at J, with 16 bases between the two ends. The CDR3 has 14 amino acids. CDR3 DNA: TGTGCTAGTGCCGCAAGTGGGGACGGTCAGCCCCAGCATTTT. It is translated as CASAASGDGQPQHF.

There are a few counts of this clonotype. The chain joins TRBV2 to TRBJ1-6; 7 bases agree with TRBD1. Germline-derived CDR1 and CDR2 are SNHLY and FYNNEI. The CDR3 runs to 14 residues. Trimming cost V 6 bases and J 7 bases; bases outside gene matches: 6. CDR3 residues: CASRPTGFNSPLHF. CDR3 nucleotide sequence: TGTGCCAGCAGGCCGACAGGGTTCAATTCACCCCTCCACTTT.

This clonotype was observed a handful of times. This chain joins TRBV10-3 and TRBJ1-5; 7 nucleotides agree with TRBD1. This CDR3 has 14 amino acids. V shed 6 bases, J shed 1 base, and the junction held 3 bases outside the gene matches. The germline V gene encodes CDR1 ENHRY and CDR2 SYGVKD. Written as DNA, the CDR3 is TGTGCCATCAGCCAGGGGGAGAGCAATCAGCCCCAGCATTTT. Translating it yields CAISQGESNQPQHF.

This clonotype was counted only a few times. The chain uses TRBV7-2 and TRBJ2-1; 9 positions agree with TRBD2. Trimming at V came to 5 bases and at J to 8 bases, leaving 7 bases not matched to a gene. The CDR3 runs 14 residues. Germline V CDR1 and CDR2: SGHTA, FQGNSA. The CDR3 protein is CASSDSGSRYEQFF. CDR3 bases: TGTGCCAGCAGCGATAGCGGGAGTAGATATGAGCAGTTCTTC.

This clonotype was seen only a few times. J is TRBJ1-2 and V is TRBV29-1; D may be TRBD1 (6 bases). CDR3 size: 12 residues. Trimming pared 5 bases from V and 5 bases from J, leaving 12 bases between. From germline, CDR1 is SQVTM and CDR2 ANQGSEA. CDR3 amino acids: CSVSTGFYGYTF. DNA for the CDR3: TGCAGCGTTTCAACAGGGTTTTATGGCTACACCTTC.